Below, 18 T cell receptor beta chains from the same sample are listed, as sequenced in a study of T cell clonality in common variable immunodeficiency. Here immunoSEQ multiplex PCR was the method, and the copy in TCRdb shows in-frame clones only, minus some. This sample carries about 60,000 clones, none of them present only once. Sequenced input: peripheral blood mononuclear cells. The receptors were gathered from a person aged 18 to 75 in good health.

This clone appeared many times. Coverage ceases 3 residues before the CDR3 finishes, and the germline J gene fills in the end. The chain employs TRBV9 and TRBJ2-7; 8 bases fit TRBD2. CDR1 is SGDLS, CDR2 YYNGEE, per germline. The CDR3 has 14 residues. J gave up 0 bases and V 3 bases, and 2 bases lay outside the gene matches. The CDR3 DNA, read in part, is TGTGCCAGCAGCGGCGGACTAGCCTCCTACGAG. Amino acid sequence: CASSGGLASYE. The complete CDR3 reads CASSGGLASYEQYF.

This clone was observed at least ten times. The read ends 3 residues shy of where the CDR3 ends; the end is completed using the germline J gene. This chain connects TRBV4-1 to TRBJ2-7; 12 bases map to TRBD2. V gave up 0 bases and J gave up 3 bases; unmatched junction bases: 9. This CDR3 region has 18 residues. The germline V gene has CDR1 MGHRA and CDR2 YSYEKL. CDR3 DNA, as far as it was read: TGCGCCAGCAGCCAAGAACCGCAGCTAGCGGGAGGGTTCTACGAG. It codes for CASSQEPQLAGGFYE. In full, the CDR3 reads CASSQEPQLAGGFYEQYF.

In its sample, this clone was seen many times. The read comes to an end 3 residues before the CDR3 does, leaving the germline J gene to fill in the end. The rearrangement links TRBV20-1 to TRBJ2-5, with D hard to call. With 1 base removed from V and 5 bases from J, the gap between germline ends came to 14 bases. The CDR3 spans 14 residues. CDR1 is DFQATT, CDR2 SNEGSKA, per germline (reference sequence). The part of the CDR3 DNA that was read is TGCAGTGCTAGAGTACAACAAAATTACGAGACC. Its protein product is CSARVQQNYET. The whole CDR3 is CSARVQQNYETQYF.

This clone was picked up many times. The CDR3 is cut off 3 residues early in the read; its end comes from the germline J gene. V and J are TRBV20-1 and TRBJ1-5; D might be TRBD1 (5 bases). V lost 2 bases, J lost 4 bases, and 9 bases lay in between. Germline V gene lookup returns CDR1 DFQATT and CDR2 SNEGSKA (reference sequence). The CDR3 is made up of 13 amino acids. The part of the CDR3 DNA that was read is TGCAGTGCTAGACGCGGGGCAAATCAGCCC. It translates to CSARRGANQP. The whole CDR3 protein reads CSARRGANQPQHF.

This clone was seen at least ten times. The sequenced part of the CDR3 DNA is TGTGCCAGCAGCCGACCAACTAGCGGCTCCTACAATGAG. The encoded protein is CASSRPTSGSYNE. The CDR3 in full is CASSRPTSGSYNEQFF. The chain employs TRBV28 and TRBJ2-1; TRBD2 agrees at 8 bases. The read terminates 3 residues before the CDR3 end, so the remaining end is supplied by the germline J gene. With 6 bases clipped from V and 0 bases from J, the junction kept 7 bases outside the gene matches. Germline V lookup: CDR1 MDHEN, CDR2 SYDVKM. CDR3 length: 16 residues.

At least ten counts were recorded for this clone. The read terminates 3 residues ahead of where the CDR3 ends, so the germline J gene completes it. The rearrangement links TRBV5-1 to TRBJ1-1; TRBD1 agrees at 8 bases. This CDR3 has 15 amino acids. Germline loops: CDR1 SGHRS, CDR2 YFSETQ. V shed 0 bases, J shed 0 bases, and the junction held 1 base outside the gene matches. CDR3 residues: CASSLEGQVNTEAFF. Incomplete CDR3 DNA: TGCGCCAGCAGCTTGGAGGGACAGGTGAACACTGAA. Full variable domain (outside the CDR3, taken from reference TRBV5-1 and TRBJ1-1): KAGVTQTPRYLIKTRGQQVTLSCSPISGHRSVSWYQQTPGQGLQFLFEYFSETQRNKGNFPGRFSGRQFSNSRSEMNVSTLELGDSALYLCASSLEGQVNTEAFFGQGTRLTVV.

This clone was counted at least ten times. The DNA ends 3 residues before the CDR3 does, and the rest of the CDR3 is filled in from the germline J gene. The chain carries TRBV20-1 and TRBJ1-2, with 8 bases that match TRBD1. In germline, CDR1 is DFQATT, CDR2 SNEGSKA (reference sequence). V trimming: 3 bases; J trimming: 4 bases; junction bases outside the gene matches: 1. The length of the CDR3 is 12 residues. CDR3 bases read: TGCAGTGCTAGGCAGGGGGCCTATGGC. Protein sequence: CSARQGAYG. The entire CDR3 protein reads CSARQGAYGYTF.

This clone came up many times. The read gets to within 3 residues of the CDR3 end, and the germline J gene fills in the rest. V is TRBV4-1 and J is TRBJ2-7, with a possible D match to TRBD2 (5 bases). CDR1 is MGHRA and CDR2 is YSYEKL in the germline V gene. The V gene lost 1 base and the J gene lost 1 base, with 11 bases spanning the gap. This CDR3 comprises 15 residues. CDR3 bases read: TGCGCCAGCAGCCAAGCACTAGGTTTGTCCTACGAG. This translates into CASSQALGLSYE. The whole CDR3 protein reads CASSQALGLSYEQYF.

This clone has at least ten counts. The sequenced fragment ends 3 residues before the CDR3 boundary, so the rest is inferred from the germline J gene. The chain has TRBV5-6 and TRBJ1-1; perhaps TRBD1 as D (6 bases). Germline values: CDR1 SGHDT, CDR2 YYEEEE. V lost 0 bases and J lost 2, with 8 bases in between. The CDR3 length is 14 residues. The sequenced part of the CDR3 DNA is TGTGCCAGCAGCTTGGGGACAGTAAACACTGAA. Translating it yields CASSLGTVNTE. The whole CDR3 is CASSLGTVNTEAFF.

A remark on this clone: The CDR3 end lies 3 residues beyond the end of the read and is filled in from the germline J gene. The chain uses TRBV18 and TRBJ2-2; no definite D call. The CDR3 loop spans 14 amino acids. Germline V gene sequence: CDR1 KGHSH, CDR2 LQKENI. V was shortened by 0 bases and J by 6 bases, with 8 bases between the two germline ends. The chain's CDR3 is CASSPPPPSGELFF. The CDR3 bases that were read are TGTGCCAGCTCACCACCTCCCCCCTCCGGGGAG.

This clone was counted at least ten times. The read terminates 3 residues before the CDR3 end, so the remaining end is supplied by the germline J gene. The rearrangement uses TRBV18 and TRBJ2-1; 14 bases agree with TRBD2. The V gene end was trimmed by 3 bases and the J gene end by 5 bases; junction bases not matched to a gene: 3. Germline V gives CDR1 KGHSH, CDR2 LQKENI. This CDR3 region has 16 residues. Partial CDR3 DNA: TGTGCCAGCTCACCCCCGGGACTAGCGGGAGACAATGAG. Translation: CASSPPGLAGDNE. The full CDR3 is CASSPPGLAGDNEQFF.

This clone was seen ten or more times. The CDR3 extends 3 residues past the end of the read, so its final part is completed from the germline J gene. This chain links TRBV5-1 with TRBJ2-1; 9 bases map to TRBD1. This CDR3 has 13 amino acids. Trimming cost V 4 bases and J 7 bases; bases outside gene matches: 3. Looked up from germline, CDR1 is SGHRS and CDR2 is YFSETQ. The sequenced part of the CDR3 DNA is TGCGCCAGCAGCATAGGACAGGGGAATGAG. Amino acid sequence: CASSIGQGNE. The whole CDR3 sequence reads CASSIGQGNEQFF.

This clone was seen many times. From the germline J gene comes the end of the CDR3, since the read stops 3 residues before it. V is TRBV6-2 or TRBV6-3 and J is TRBJ2-1; the match to TRBD2 covers 8 bases. The CDR3 extends over 15 amino acids. Germline trimming cut 2 bases from V and 0 bases from J; bases unmatched to any gene: 0. Germline loops: CDR1 MNHEY, CDR2 SVGEGT. The sequenced CDR3 bases are TGTGCCAGCAGTTACACTAGCGGCTCCTACAATGAG. Its protein is CASSYTSGSYNE. The whole CDR3 sequence reads CASSYTSGSYNEQFF.

This clone was observed at least ten times. From the germline J gene comes the end of the CDR3, since the read stops 3 residues before it. The rearrangement uses TRBV30 and TRBJ1-4; D not resolved. Germline loops: CDR1 GTSNPN, CDR2 SVGIG (reference sequence). V shed 3 bases and J shed 4 bases, with 6 bases lying between them. CDR3 length: 12 residues. CDR3 bases read: TGTGCCTGGAGACAGAATAATGAAAAA. It specifies CAWRQNNEK. Given in full, the CDR3 is CAWRQNNEKLFF.

This clone was found many times. The DNA read from the CDR3 is TGCAGTGCTAGTAAGGCTAGAGTTTCCTACGAG. Translated, it gives CSASKARVSYE. The full CDR3 is CSASKARVSYEQYF. The chain employs TRBV20-1 and TRBJ2-7; D unresolved. The CDR3 end is not reached by the read, which stops 3 residues before it; the germline J gene fills it in. The germline V gene encodes CDR1 DFQATT and CDR2 SNEGSKA (reference sequence). Trimming pared 3 bases from V and 1 base from J, leaving 13 bases between. This CDR3 comprises 14 residues.

This clone was counted many times. The read ends 3 residues shy of where the CDR3 ends; the end is completed using the germline J gene. This chain joins TRBV9 and TRBJ2-3; possibly TRBD1 for D (6 bases). Germline V gene sequence: CDR1 SGDLS, CDR2 YYNGEE. The CDR3 is 16 amino acids. V lost 0 bases to trimming and J lost 2 bases, with 13 bases between them. Partial CDR3 DNA: TGTGCCAGCAGCGTAGGCTGGGACACGTCCACAGATACG. Residues: CASSVGWDTSTDT. The full-length CDR3 reads as CASSVGWDTSTDTQYF.

This clone has more than one count but fewer than ten. The read ends 3 residues shy of where the CDR3 ends; the end is completed using the germline J gene. The rearrangement links TRBV7-2 to TRBJ2-3; a weak D match, TRBD1 (5 bases). CDR1 is SGHTA, CDR2 FQGNSA, per germline. This CDR3 has 15 residues. V gave up 3 bases and J gave up 2 bases, with 12 bases separating them. The CDR3 is CASSFREPATDTQYF. The part of the CDR3 DNA that was read is TGTGCCAGCAGCTTCAGGGAACCCGCCACAGATACG.

This clone appeared many times. From the germline J gene comes the end of the CDR3, since the read stops 3 residues before it. V usage is TRBV20-1 and J usage is TRBJ1-1; no clear D gene. V lost 5 bases and J lost 0, with 13 bases in between. This CDR3 contains 14 residues. In germline, CDR1 is DFQATT, CDR2 SNEGSKA (reference sequence). CDR3 sequence reads: CSASTEAMNTEAFF. The DNA read from the CDR3 is TGCAGTGCTTCAACAGAGGCCATGAACACTGAA.